The clone carrying this T cell receptor (beta chain) was counted ten times or more. Residents of about two dozen US areas, aged roughly 18 to 89 years, made up the participants. Participant reports of clinical history set cohort assignment. Authors' data handling: Reference gene primers were amplified, and this amplification served to estimate nucleated cell counts. Data came from immunoSEQ multiplex PCR; TCRdb stores just in-frame clones and leaves some out. V, J and clone size derive from that table, while D and trimming were established from the DNA sequence. The data contain some 290,000 clones, 89% of them singletons. Germline loops: CDR1 LNHDA, CDR2 SQIVND (reference sequence). The germline V and J ends were trimmed by 6 bases and 7 bases, with 10 bases remaining between them. The length of the CDR3 is 12 residues. The sample is drawn from a study of blood T cell repertoires in COVID-19.

The TCR was taken from a woman in her 30s who had recovered from COVID-19. The chain uses TRBV19 and TRBJ2-1; the D gene is possibly TRBD1 (6 bases). Material: PBMCs or T cells enriched from blood (not recorded which). The CDR3 sequence: CASRADRNEQFF. The CDR3 DNA follows: TGTGCCAGTAGAGCCGACAGGAATGAGCAGTTCTTC.